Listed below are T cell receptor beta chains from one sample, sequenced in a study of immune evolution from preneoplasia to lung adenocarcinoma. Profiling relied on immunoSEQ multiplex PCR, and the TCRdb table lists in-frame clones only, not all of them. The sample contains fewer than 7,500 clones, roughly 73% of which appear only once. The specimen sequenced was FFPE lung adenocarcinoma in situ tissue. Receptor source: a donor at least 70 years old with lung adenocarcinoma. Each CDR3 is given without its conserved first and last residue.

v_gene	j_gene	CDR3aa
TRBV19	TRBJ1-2	ASSYRDTGISGT
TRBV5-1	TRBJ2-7	ASSRDRDYEQY
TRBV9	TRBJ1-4	ASSEGRAIANEKLF
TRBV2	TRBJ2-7	ASSVVGLAGDEQY
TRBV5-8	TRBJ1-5	ASSPGWDQPQH
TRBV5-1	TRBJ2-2	ASSSTGNTGELF
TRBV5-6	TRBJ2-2	ASSLSVTGELF
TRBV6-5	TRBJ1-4	ASSYTTGSNEKLF
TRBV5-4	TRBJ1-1	ASSSTRPMNTEAF
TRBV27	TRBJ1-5	ASSFSRTGSPQH
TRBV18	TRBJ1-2	ASSPPETANYGHT
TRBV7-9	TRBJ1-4	ASSPSQGATTTNEKLF
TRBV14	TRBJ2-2	ASTPKGSGELF
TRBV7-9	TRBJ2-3	ASSFWSGSKDTQY
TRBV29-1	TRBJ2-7	SVEGGGRYEQY
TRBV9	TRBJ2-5	ASSVGSGSGETQY
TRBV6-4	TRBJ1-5	ASSPSPSNQPQH
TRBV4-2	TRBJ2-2	ASSQDLRQGMGAGELF
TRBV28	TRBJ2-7	ASSSSSGIYEQY
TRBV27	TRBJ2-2	ASRARLAEAETGELF
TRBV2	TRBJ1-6	ASSFPGLNNSPLH
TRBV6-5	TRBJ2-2	ASSDTAGAGELF
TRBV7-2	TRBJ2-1	ASSLGGTSGVEQF
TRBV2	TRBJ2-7	ASEEGLSYEQY
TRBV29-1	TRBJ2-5	SAGREVQETQY
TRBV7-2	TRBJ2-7	ASSYGLAGAEQY
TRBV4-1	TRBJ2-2	ASSQDGGTAQAGELF
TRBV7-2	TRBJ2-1	ASSLASGSPYNEQF
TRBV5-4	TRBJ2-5	ASSIDRQETQY
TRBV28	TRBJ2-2	ASSRRPAGGTGELF
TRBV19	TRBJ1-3	ASTKRGPGNTIY
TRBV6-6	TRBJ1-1	ASSYSGTPDTEAF
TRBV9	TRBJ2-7	ASSVGTFSSYEQY
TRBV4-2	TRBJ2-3	ASSQEGTSGTDTQY
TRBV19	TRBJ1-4	ASSAPSTTTNKKLF
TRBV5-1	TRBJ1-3	ASSLDGLYSGNTIY
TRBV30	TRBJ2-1	AWSLAGRYNEQF
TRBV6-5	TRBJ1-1	ASSTPGQGEAF
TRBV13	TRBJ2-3	ASSFPRGGDTQY
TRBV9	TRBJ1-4	ASSERPGATNEKLF
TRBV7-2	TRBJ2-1	ASSTRDRDVTEQF
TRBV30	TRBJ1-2	AWTRDSYYGYT
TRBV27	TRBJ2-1	ASSSLSSGGFNEQF
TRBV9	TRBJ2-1	ASSALPAGLYNEQF
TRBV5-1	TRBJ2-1	ASSLSGTSGNEQF
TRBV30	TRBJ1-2	AWSVAGAGVTYGYT
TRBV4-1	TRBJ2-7	ASSQGGRVGEQY
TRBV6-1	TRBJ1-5	ATLRHREDQPQH
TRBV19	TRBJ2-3	ASSRGGSTDTQY
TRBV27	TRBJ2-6	ASSPGEGYGGANVLT
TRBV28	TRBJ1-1	ASSSPTPNTEAF
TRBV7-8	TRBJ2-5	ASSLSGGAGGETQY
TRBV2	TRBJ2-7	ASSRDRLGSYEQY
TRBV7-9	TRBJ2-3	ASSPGTSGSTDTQY
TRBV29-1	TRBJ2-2	SGELAGGRELF
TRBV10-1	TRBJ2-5	ASSASGGTQY
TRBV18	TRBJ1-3	ASSPPGGAAVNTIY
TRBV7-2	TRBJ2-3	ASTRVAGGFTDTQY
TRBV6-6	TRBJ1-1	ASSFHRENTEAF